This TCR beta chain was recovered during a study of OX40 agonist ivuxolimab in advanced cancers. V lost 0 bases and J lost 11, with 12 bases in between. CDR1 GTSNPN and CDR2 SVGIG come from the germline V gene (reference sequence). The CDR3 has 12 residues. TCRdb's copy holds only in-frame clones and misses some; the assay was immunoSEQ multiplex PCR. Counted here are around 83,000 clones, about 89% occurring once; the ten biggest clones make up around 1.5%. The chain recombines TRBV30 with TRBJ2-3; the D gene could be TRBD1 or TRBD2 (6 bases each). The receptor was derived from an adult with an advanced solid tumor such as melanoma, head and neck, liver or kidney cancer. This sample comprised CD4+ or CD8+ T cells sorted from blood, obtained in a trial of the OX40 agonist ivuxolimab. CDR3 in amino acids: CAWSVQGLLQYF. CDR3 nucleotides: TGTGCCTGGAGTGTACAGGGACTCCTGCAGTATTTT.